One and the same sample provided the 20 T cell receptor beta chains below, sequenced in a study of beta chain features in type 1 diabetes. Notes on the study in general: In all four CD4+ subsets, TCRB CDR3 length was significantly, moderately reduced in type 1 diabetes.

Antigen specificity for these receptors is unknown. Of the isolated RNA, all was reverse transcribed, and so the sequenced material was expressed TCRB transcripts. Assay used: immunoSEQ multiplex PCR; TCRdb lists only in-frame clones, some missing. The sample consists of around 600,000 clones, 9.5% to 15% of them appearing once. The source material was naive CD4+ T cells from blood. The receptors shown here come from a man younger than 45 with type 1 diabetes.

The rearrangement uses TRBV14 and TRBJ1-3; D is perhaps TRBD1 (5 bases). Looked up from germline, CDR1 is SGHDN and CDR2 is FVKESK. The germline V and J ends were trimmed by 1 base and 6 bases, with 13 bases remaining between them. The CDR3 extends over 15 amino acids. The CDR3 spells CASSQGWGWENTIYF. The CDR3, as DNA: TGTGCCAGCAGCCAAGGATGGGGCTGGGAAAACACCATATATTTT.

The chain recombines TRBV30 with TRBJ2-7; 8 positions match TRBD2. V shed 6 bases and J 7 bases; nucleotides not matched to a gene: 17. The CDR3 loop spans 15 amino acids. Germline CDR1 and CDR2: GTSNPN and SVGIG (reference sequence). CDR3 DNA sequence: TGTGCCTGCTTGGGTAGCGCGGGGGGACTGTCGGAGCAGTACTTC. This codes for CACLGSAGGLSEQYF. The variable domain in full, completed from reference TRBV30 and TRBJ2-7, reads SQTIHQWPATLVQPVGSPLSLECTVEGTSNPNLYWYRQAAGRGLQLLFYSVGIGQISSEVPQNLSASRPQDRQFILSSKKLLLSDSGFYLCACLGSAGGLSEQYFGPGTRLTVT.

This clone has more than one count but fewer than ten. The chain links TRBV11-2 to TRBJ2-1, with D perhaps TRBD1 (6 bases). Germline lookup yields CDR1 SGHAT and CDR2 FQNNGV. V lost 6 bases, J lost 7 bases, and 19 bases lay in between. The CDR3 is 15 amino acids. The CDR3 protein is CASRGNTGIGNEQFF. In DNA form, the CDR3 reads TGTGCCAGCAGGGGGAATACAGGGATTGGGAATGAGCAGTTCTTC. The complete variable domain, with remaining parts taken from reference TRBV11-2 and TRBJ2-1, reads EAGVAQSPRYKIIEKRQSVAFWCNPISGHATLYWYQQILGQGPKLLIQFQNNGVVDDSQLPKDRFSAERLKGVDSTLKIQPAKLEDSAVYLCASRGNTGIGNEQFFGPGTRLTVL.

The rearrangement uses TRBV28 and TRBJ2-2; 7 bases match TRBD1. Germline V gene data show CDR1 as MDHEN and CDR2 as SYDVKM. The CDR3 is 15 amino acids. The ends lost 7 bases at V and 4 bases at J; junction bases unmatched: 9. The CDR3 region has the DNA TGTGCCAGCATTCTCGACAGGGCTAGCACCGGGGAGCTGTTTTTT. Amino acid sequence: CASILDRASTGELFF.

The chain links TRBV4-2 to TRBJ1-2, with 7 positions matching TRBD1. J gave up 0 bases and V 0 bases, and 4 bases lay outside the gene matches. Germline V gene lookup returns CDR1 LGHNA and CDR2 YNFKEQ. The CDR3 covers 16 residues. The CDR3 sequence: CASSQDSGQPNYGYTF. The CDR3 DNA follows: TGTGCCAGCAGCCAAGATTCGGGACAGCCTAACTATGGCTACACCTTC.

For the CDR3, the DNA is TGTGCCAGTAGAGACACCCCCGATCCTGGCTACACCTTC. Translated: CASRDTPDPGYTF. The rearrangement joins TRBV2 to TRBJ1-2; D remains ambiguous. This CDR3 is 13 amino acids long. Trimming cost V 9 bases and J 7 bases, with 18 bases left between them. The germline gives CDR1 SNHLY, CDR2 FYNNEI. The variable domain in full, completed from reference TRBV2 and TRBJ1-2, reads EPEVTQTPSHQVTQMGQEVILRCVPISNHLYFYWYRQILGQKVEFLVSFYNNEISEKSEIFDDQFSVERPDGSNFTLKIRSTKLEDSAMYFCASRDTPDPGYTFGSGTRLTVV.

Note on this clone: At the DNA level, this CDR3 is encoded by other sequences in the same sample as well. This chain links TRBV5-1 with TRBJ1-5; 10 nucleotides agree with TRBD1. CDR3 length: 14 residues. Germline-derived CDR1 and CDR2 are SGHRS and YFSETQ. V was clipped by 4 bases and J by 5 bases; unmatched bases: 3. The CDR3: CASSLGTGDQPQHF. The CDR3 coding sequence is TGCGCCAGCAGCCTAGGGACAGGGGATCAGCCCCAGCATTTT.

This clone was counted only a few times. The rearrangement uses TRBV29-1 and TRBJ2-2; 7 bases are shared with TRBD1. V shed 5 bases and J 3 bases; nucleotides not matched to a gene: 6. The CDR3 is made up of 14 amino acids. The germline gives CDR1 SQVTM, CDR2 ANQGSEA. The chain's CDR3 is CSVTQGTDTGELFF. The CDR3 DNA follows: TGCAGCGTTACACAGGGGACGGACACCGGGGAGCTGTTTTTT.

This chain uses TRBV19 with TRBJ2-7, with D maybe TRBD2 (5 bases). The CDR3 has 11 residues. Germline V CDR1 and CDR2: LNHDA, SQIVND (reference sequence). The germline V and J ends were trimmed by 7 bases and 3 bases, with 7 bases remaining between them. The CDR3 loop is CASTGGYEQYF. In nucleotides, the CDR3 is TGTGCCAGTACCGGAGGCTACGAGCAGTACTTC.

J is TRBJ2-2 and V is TRBV10-1; possibly TRBD2 for D (6 bases). CDR3 length equals 14 residues. Trimming stripped 4 bases from V and 7 bases from J, with 13 bases between. Germline CDR1 WNHNN, CDR2 SYGVQD (reference sequence). CDR3 bases: TGCGCCAGCAGTGCCTCGGGAGTAGTCGGGGAGCTGTTTTTT. Translation: CASSASGVVGELFF.

This clone came up a few times. The rearrangement uses TRBV5-1 and TRBJ2-7, with D possibly being TRBD2 (5 bases). This CDR3 spans 14 amino acids. V lost 0 bases and J lost 1, with 8 bases in between. Germline loops: CDR1 SGHRS, CDR2 YFSETQ. Written as DNA, the CDR3 is TGCGCCAGCAGCTTGGGAGGGATGTCCTACGAGCAGTACTTC. This encodes CASSLGGMSYEQYF.

This clone was found a few times. The chain recombines TRBV20-1 with TRBJ2-7; the D gene is possibly TRBD1 (5 bases). Germline values: CDR1 DFQATT, CDR2 SNEGSKA (reference sequence). The CDR3 contains 11 residues. Trimming took 6 bases from V and 6 from J, leaving 12 bases between them. In DNA, the CDR3 is TGCAGTGCGCAACCAGGGCGCGAGCAGTACTTC. This codes for CSAQPGREQYF.

This clone was counted only a few times. This chain joins TRBV15 and TRBJ1-3; D is unresolved. Germline V gene sequence: CDR1 LNHNV, CDR2 YYDKDF (reference sequence). The CDR3 is 14 amino acids. Trimming pared 0 bases from V and 6 bases from J, leaving 9 bases between. The CDR3 nucleotides are TGTGCCACCAGCAGAGAGTCGCTGGCAAACACCATATATTTT. Translated: CATSRESLANTIYF. The whole variable domain, filled in from reference TRBV15 and TRBJ1-3, reads DAMVIQNPRYQVTQFGKPVTLSCSQTLNHNVMYWYQQKSSQAPKLLFHYYDKDFNNEADTPDNFQSRRPNTSFCFLDIRSPGLGDTAMYLCATSRESLANTIYFGEGSWLTVV.

The chain has TRBV18 and TRBJ2-3; D ambiguous. Germline loops: CDR1 KGHSH, CDR2 LQKENI. The ends were cut back, 6 bases at V and 3 bases at J, with 16 bases in the middle. This CDR3 spans 15 amino acids. CDR3 nucleotide sequence: TGTGCCAGCTCCCTTGCTATTCGGGTAACAGATACGCAGTATTTT. It encodes CASSLAIRVTDTQYF.

This clone has more than one count but fewer than ten. V gene TRBV7-2 combines with J gene TRBJ2-6; TRBD2 might be the D (5 bases). In germline, CDR1 is SGHTA, CDR2 FQGNSA. CDR3 length equals 15 residues. The V end was cut by 4 bases, the J end by 4 bases, with 11 bases between. CDR3 bases: TGTGCCAGCAGCTCCAGGACGGGAGGGGCCAACGTCCTGACTTTC. This translates into CASSSRTGGANVLTF.

This clone occurred a few times. The rearrangement joins TRBV11-1 to TRBJ1-2; no definite D call. Trimming stripped 5 bases from V and 6 bases from J, with 13 bases between. Germline CDR1 SGHAT, CDR2 FQDESV (reference sequence). The CDR3 totals 13 residues. CDR3 in DNA: TGTGCCAGCAGCCCGCGGCGGAGGGATGGCTACACCTTC. As protein: CASSPRRRDGYTF.

This clone has only a few counts. The chain employs TRBV19 and TRBJ2-7; unclear D gene. Trimming left V 1 base short and J 0 bases short, with 13 bases between. The length of the CDR3 is 16 residues. Per the germline V gene, CDR1 is LNHDA and CDR2 is SQIVND (reference sequence). The CDR3 DNA sequence: TGTGCCAGTAGTATAGTCAGGACCCTAAGCTCCTACGAGCAGTACTTC. The encoded protein is CASSIVRTLSSYEQYF.

This clone was seen a few times. The chain carries TRBV4-3 and TRBJ2-5, with 7 bases that match TRBD2. The CDR3 runs 15 residues. Germline values: CDR1 LGHNA, CDR2 YSLEER. J gave up 1 base and V 1 base, and 3 bases lay outside the gene matches. The CDR3 here is CASSQVTGGQETQYF. CDR3 coding DNA: TGCGCCAGCAGCCAAGTTACGGGGGGCCAAGAGACCCAGTACTTC.

This chain connects TRBV7-2 to TRBJ2-7, with D perhaps assigned TRBD1 or TRBD2 (6 bases each). This CDR3 region has 15 residues. Trimming stripped 5 bases from V and 0 bases from J, with 14 bases between. Germline CDR1 reads SGHTA; CDR2 reads FQGNSA. This chain's CDR3 is CASSVGAGSSYEQYF. DNA for the CDR3: TGTGCCAGCAGCGTGGGGGCGGGAAGCTCCTACGAGCAGTACTTC.

This clone was counted between two and nine times. The chain is built from TRBV9 and TRBJ1-2; TRBD1 matches at 9 bases. The length of the CDR3 is 14 residues. Trimming at V came to 4 bases and at J to 7 bases, leaving 8 bases not matched to a gene. Germline V gene lookup returns CDR1 SGDLS and CDR2 YYNGEE. Written as DNA, the CDR3 is TGTGCCAGCAGCCCCGGACAGGGGTGGGGTGGCTACACCTTC. Its protein product is CASSPGQGWGGYTF.